This T cell receptor (beta chain) was recovered during a study of blood T cells in healthy people across ages. A second PCR, run for roughly 7 to 11 cycles, used a sample-barcoded 5' primer plus a J-beta primer mix. Paired-end reads containing CDR3 totaled no fewer than 2.5 million for each sample. TCRdb reprocessed the 5' RACE reads with MiXCR, giving one entry per CDR3 protein. The data show about 1.8 million distinct CDR3 sequences, around half seen once. CDR3 length: 15 amino acids. Between the trimmed V and J ends, which lost 7 bases and 0 bases, there was a span of 13 bases. The germline V gene has CDR1 MNHNY and CDR2 SVGAGI (reference sequence). This clonotype appeared a single time.

The chain joins TRBV6-6 to TRBJ1-5; D call uncertain. The source is a woman aged 40 to 49 in good health. Sequencing was performed on blood. The CDR3 reads CASNLGKYSNQPQHF. The CDR3 DNA reads TGTGCCAGCAACTTGGGTAAATATAGCAATCAGCCCCAGCATTTT.